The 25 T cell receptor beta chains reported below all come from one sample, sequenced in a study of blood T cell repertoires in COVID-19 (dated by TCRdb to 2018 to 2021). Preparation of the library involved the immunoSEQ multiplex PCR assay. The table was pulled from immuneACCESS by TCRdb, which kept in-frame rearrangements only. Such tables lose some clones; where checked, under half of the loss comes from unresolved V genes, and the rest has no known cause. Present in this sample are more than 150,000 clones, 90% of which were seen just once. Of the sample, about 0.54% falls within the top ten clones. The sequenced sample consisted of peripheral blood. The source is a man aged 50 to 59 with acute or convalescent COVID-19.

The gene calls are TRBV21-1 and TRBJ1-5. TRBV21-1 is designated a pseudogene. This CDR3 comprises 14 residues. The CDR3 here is CASSKVEGNQPQHF. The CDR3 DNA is TGTGCCAGCAGCAAAGTGGAGGGCAATCAGCCCCAGCATTTT.

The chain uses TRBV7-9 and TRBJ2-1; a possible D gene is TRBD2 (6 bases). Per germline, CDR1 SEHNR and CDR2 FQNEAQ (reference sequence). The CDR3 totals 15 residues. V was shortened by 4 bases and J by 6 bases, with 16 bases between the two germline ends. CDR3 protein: CASSSSENNVNEQFF. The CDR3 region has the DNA TGTGCCAGCAGCTCTAGCGAAAATAATGTCAATGAGCAGTTCTTC.

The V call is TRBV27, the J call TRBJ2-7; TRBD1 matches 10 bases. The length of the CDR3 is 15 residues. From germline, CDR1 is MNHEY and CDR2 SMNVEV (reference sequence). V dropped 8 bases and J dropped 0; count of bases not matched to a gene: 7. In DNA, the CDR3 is TGTGCCAGCCGACAGGGGGCTTCAAGCTCCTACGAGCAGTACGTC. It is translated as CASRQGASSSYEQYV.

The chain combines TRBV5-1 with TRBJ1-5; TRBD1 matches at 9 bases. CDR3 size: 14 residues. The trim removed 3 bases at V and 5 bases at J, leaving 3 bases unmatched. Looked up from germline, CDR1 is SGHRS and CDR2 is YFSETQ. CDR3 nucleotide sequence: TGCGCCAGCAGCTATAGGACAGGGGATCAGCCCCAGCATTTT. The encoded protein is CASSYRTGDQPQHF.

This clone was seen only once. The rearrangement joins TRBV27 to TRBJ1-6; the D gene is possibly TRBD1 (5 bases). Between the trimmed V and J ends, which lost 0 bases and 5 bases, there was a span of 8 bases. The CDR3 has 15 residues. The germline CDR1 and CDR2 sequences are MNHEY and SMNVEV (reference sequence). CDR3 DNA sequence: TGTGCCAGCAGTTTATCGGGACTCAATAATTCACCCCTCCACTTT. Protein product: CASSLSGLNNSPLHF.

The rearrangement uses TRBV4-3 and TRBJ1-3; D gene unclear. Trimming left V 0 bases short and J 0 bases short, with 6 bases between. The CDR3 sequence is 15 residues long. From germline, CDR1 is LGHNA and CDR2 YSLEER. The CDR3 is CASSQDRSSGNTIYF. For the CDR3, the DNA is TGCGCCAGCAGCCAAGACAGAAGCTCTGGAAACACCATATATTTT.

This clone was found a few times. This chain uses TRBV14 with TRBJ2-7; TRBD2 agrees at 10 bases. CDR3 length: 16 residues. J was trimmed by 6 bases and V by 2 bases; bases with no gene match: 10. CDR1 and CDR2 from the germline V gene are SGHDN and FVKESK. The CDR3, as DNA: TGTGCCAGCAGCCAACTCGGCGGTAGCGGGAGGAGCGAGCAGTACTTC. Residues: CASSQLGGSGRSEQYF.

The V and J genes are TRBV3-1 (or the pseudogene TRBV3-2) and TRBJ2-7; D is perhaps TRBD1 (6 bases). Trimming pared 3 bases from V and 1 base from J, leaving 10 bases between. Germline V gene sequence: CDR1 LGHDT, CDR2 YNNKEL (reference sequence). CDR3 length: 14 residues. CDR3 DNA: TGTGCCAGCAGCCAGGAAGGGACATCCTACGAGCAGTACTTC. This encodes CASSQEGTSYEQYF.

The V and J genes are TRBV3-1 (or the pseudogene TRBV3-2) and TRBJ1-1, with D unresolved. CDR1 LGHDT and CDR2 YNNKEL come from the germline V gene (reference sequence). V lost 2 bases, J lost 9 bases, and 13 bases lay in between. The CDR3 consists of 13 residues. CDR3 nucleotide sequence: TGTGCCAGCAGCCAAATCAGGTCTCGGCAAGCTTTCTTT. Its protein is CASSQIRSRQAFF.

Written as DNA, the CDR3 is TGCAGTGCTAGTGGGACCCTTGGGGCTAGAGCTTTCTTT. Its translation: CSASGTLGARAFF. V usage is TRBV20-1 and J usage is TRBJ1-1; TRBD1 might be the D (5 bases). This CDR3 is 13 amino acids long. Germline loops: CDR1 DFQATT, CDR2 SNEGSKA (reference sequence). V lost 3 bases and J lost 10, with 18 bases in between.

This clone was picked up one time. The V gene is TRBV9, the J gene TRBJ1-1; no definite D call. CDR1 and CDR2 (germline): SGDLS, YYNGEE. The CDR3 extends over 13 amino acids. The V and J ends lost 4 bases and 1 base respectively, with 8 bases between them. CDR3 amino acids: CASSSPGNTEAFF. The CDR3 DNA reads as TGTGCCAGCAGCTCCCCAGGGAACACTGAAGCTTTCTTT.

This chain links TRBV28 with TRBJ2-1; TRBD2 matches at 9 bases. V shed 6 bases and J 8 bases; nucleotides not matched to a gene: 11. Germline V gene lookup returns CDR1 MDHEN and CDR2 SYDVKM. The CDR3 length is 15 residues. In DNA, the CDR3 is TGTGCCAGCAGCCAGGCAGGGACTAGCATCTATGAGCAGTTCTTC. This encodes CASSQAGTSIYEQFF.

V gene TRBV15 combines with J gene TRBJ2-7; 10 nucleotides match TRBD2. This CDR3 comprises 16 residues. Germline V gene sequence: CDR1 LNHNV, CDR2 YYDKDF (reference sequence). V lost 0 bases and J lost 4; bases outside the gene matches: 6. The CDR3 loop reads CATSRDGPSGSYEQYF. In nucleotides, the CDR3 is TGTGCCACCAGCAGAGATGGGCCTAGCGGGAGTTACGAGCAGTACTTC.

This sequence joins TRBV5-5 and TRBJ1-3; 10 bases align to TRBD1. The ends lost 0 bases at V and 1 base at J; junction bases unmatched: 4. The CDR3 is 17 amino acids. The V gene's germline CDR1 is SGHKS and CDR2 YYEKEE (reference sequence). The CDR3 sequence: CASSLGTGGRSGNTIYF. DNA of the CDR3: TGTGCCAGCAGCTTGGGGACAGGGGGAAGGTCTGGAAACACCATATATTTT. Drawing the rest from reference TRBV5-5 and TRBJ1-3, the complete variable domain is DAGVTQSPTHLIKTRGQQVTLRCSPISGHKSVSWYQQVLGQGPQFIFQYYEKEERGRGNFPDRFSARQFPNYSSELNVNALLLGDSALYLCASSLGTGGRSGNTIYFGEGSWLTVV.

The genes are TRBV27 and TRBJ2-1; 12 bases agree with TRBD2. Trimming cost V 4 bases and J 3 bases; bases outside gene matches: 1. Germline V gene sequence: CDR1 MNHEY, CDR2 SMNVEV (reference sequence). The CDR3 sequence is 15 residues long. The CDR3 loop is CASSWTSGIYNEQFF. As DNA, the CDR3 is TGTGCCAGCAGTTGGACTAGCGGGATCTACAATGAGCAGTTCTTC.

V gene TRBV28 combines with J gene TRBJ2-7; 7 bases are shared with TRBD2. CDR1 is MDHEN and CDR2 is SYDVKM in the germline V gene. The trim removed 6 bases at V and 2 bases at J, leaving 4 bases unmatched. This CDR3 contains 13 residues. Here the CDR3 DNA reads TGTGCCAGCAGCCGGGGGACTACCTACGAGCAGTACTTC. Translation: CASSRGTTYEQYF.

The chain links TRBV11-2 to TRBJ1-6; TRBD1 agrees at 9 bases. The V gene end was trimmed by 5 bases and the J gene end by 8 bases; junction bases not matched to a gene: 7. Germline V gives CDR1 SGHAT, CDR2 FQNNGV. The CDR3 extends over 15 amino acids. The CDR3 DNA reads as TGTGCCAGCAGCACAACGGGACAGGGTGATTCACCCCTCCACTTT. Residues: CASSTTGQGDSPLHF.

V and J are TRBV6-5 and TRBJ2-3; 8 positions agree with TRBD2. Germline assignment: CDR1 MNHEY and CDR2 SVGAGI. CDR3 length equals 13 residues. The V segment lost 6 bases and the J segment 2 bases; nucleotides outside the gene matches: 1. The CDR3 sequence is CASRLAATDTQYF. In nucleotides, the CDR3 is TGTGCCAGCAGACTAGCGGCCACAGATACGCAGTATTTT.

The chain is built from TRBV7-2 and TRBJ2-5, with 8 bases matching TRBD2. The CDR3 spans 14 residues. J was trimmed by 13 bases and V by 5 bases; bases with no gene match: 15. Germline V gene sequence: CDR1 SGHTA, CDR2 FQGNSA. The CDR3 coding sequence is TGTGCCAGCAGCCACCCCACGCGGACTAGCACTGTGTACTTC. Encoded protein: CASSHPTRTSTVYF.

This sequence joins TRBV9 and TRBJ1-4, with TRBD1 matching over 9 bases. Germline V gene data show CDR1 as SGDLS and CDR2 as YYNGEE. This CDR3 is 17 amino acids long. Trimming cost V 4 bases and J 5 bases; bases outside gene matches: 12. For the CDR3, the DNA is TGTGCCAGCAGCCCTAGGGGCTGGGGACAGGGAAATGAAAAACTGTTTTTT. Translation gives CASSPRGWGQGNEKLFF.

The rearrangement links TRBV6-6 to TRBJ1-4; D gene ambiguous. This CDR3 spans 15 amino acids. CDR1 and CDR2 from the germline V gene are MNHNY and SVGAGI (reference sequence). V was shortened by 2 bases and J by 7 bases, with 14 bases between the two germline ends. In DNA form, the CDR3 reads TGTGCCAGCAGTTACCAAAAAACTAAAAGTGAAAAACTGTTTTTT. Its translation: CASSYQKTKSEKLFF.

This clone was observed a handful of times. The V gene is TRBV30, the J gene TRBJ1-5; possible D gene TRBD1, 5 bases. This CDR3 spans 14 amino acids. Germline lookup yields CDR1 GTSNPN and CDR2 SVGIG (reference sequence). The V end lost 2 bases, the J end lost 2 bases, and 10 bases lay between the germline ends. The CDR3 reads CAWSFGGGNQPQHF. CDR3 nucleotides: TGTGCCTGGAGTTTCGGGGGTGGCAATCAGCCCCAGCATTTT. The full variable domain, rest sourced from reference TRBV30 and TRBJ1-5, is SQTIHQWPATLVQPVGSPLSLECTVEGTSNPNLYWYRQAAGRGLQLLFYSVGIGQISSEVPQNLSASRPQDRQFILSSKKLLLSDSGFYLCAWSFGGGNQPQHFGDGTRLSIL.

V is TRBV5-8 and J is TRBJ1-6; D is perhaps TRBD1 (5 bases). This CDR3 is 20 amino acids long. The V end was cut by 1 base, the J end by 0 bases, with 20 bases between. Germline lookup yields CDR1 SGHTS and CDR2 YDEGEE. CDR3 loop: CASSLTPRQNSSSYNSPLHF. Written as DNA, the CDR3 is TGTGCCAGCAGCTTGACGCCCCGACAGAACTCAAGCTCCTATAATTCACCCCTCCACTTT.

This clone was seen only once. CDR3 in amino acids: CASPRRGGASSYEQYF. The CDR3, as DNA: TGTGCCAGCCCAAGGAGGGGCGGGGCTAGCTCCTACGAGCAGTACTTC. This chain uses TRBV2 with TRBJ2-7; D may be TRBD2 (6 bases). The CDR3 length is 16 residues. The V end lost 8 bases, the J end lost 0 bases, and 20 bases lay between the germline ends. Germline V CDR1 and CDR2: SNHLY, FYNNEI.

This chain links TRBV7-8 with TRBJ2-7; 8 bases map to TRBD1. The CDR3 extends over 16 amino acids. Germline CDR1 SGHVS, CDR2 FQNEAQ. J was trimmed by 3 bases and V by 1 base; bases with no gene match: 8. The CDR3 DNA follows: TGTGCCAGCAGCTTAGATAGGACAGGGACGAACTACGAGCAGTACTTC. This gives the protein CASSLDRTGTNYEQYF.